The 10 T cell receptor beta chains in this list originate from one sample, sequenced in a study of blood T cells in healthy people across ages. The authors ran a second PCR of roughly 6 to 12 cycles using a sample-barcoded 5' primer and a J-beta primer mix. TCRdb redid the calling of the 5' RACE reads with MiXCR, one entry per CDR3 protein. Of fewer than 900,000 distinct CDR3 sequences listed, about 34% are singletons. What was sequenced was blood. The receptors here all came from a man younger than 30 in good health.

This clonotype turned up a few times. This chain joins TRBV6-6 and TRBJ2-6; D perhaps matches TRBD1 (6 bases). Per germline, CDR1 MNHNY and CDR2 SVGAGI (reference sequence). V lost 5 bases, J lost 0 bases, and 11 bases lay in between. The CDR3 consists of 16 residues. The DNA of the CDR3 is TGTGCCAGCAGTCGTCAACAGGGCTCTGGGGCCAACGTCCTGACTTTC. Its translation is CASSRQQGSGANVLTF.

J is TRBJ2-1 and V is TRBV6-6; 9 bases are shared with TRBD2. V shed 2 bases, J shed 10 bases, and the junction held 12 bases outside the gene matches. CDR3 size: 16 residues. From germline, CDR1 is MNHNY and CDR2 SVGAGI (reference sequence). The CDR3 region is CASSYLGGGVPPEQFF. CDR3 DNA sequence: TGTGCCAGCAGTTACCTGGGCGGGGGGGTCCCCCCGGAGCAGTTCTTC.

The gene calls are TRBV7-2 and TRBJ2-4; 9 bases are a match to TRBD1. V gave up 0 bases and J gave up 11 bases; unmatched junction bases: 8. There are 15 residues in the CDR3. The V gene's germline CDR1 is SGHTA and CDR2 FQGNSA. CDR3 amino acids: CASSLAGVTGGFQYF. CDR3 nucleotides: TGTGCCAGCAGCTTAGCGGGTGTGACAGGGGGTTTTCAGTACTTC.

V and J are TRBV7-9 and TRBJ2-1, with D possibly called TRBD1 or TRBD2 (6 bases each). The ends were cut back, 5 bases at V and 5 bases at J, with 16 bases in the middle. CDR1 and CDR2 (germline): SEHNR, FQNEAQ (reference sequence). The CDR3 is made up of 15 amino acids. The CDR3 spells CASSPDRRRDNEQFF. DNA of the CDR3: TGTGCCAGCAGCCCAGACAGGAGGAGGGACAATGAGCAGTTCTTC.

J is TRBJ2-5 and V is TRBV20-1; a weak D match, TRBD1 (8 bases). The CDR3 has 14 residues. Germline lookup yields CDR1 DFQATT and CDR2 SNEGSKA (reference sequence). V shed 3 bases and J shed 4 bases, with 15 bases lying between them. This CDR3 is CSARGGTGRETQYF. The CDR3 nucleotides read TGCAGTGCTAGGGGAGGGACAGGACGAGAGACCCAGTACTTC.

This clonotype has more than one count but fewer than ten. The chain couples TRBV4-3 to TRBJ2-3, with 7 bases that match TRBD1. V lost 0 bases to trimming and J lost 0 bases; unmatched junction nucleotides: 3. This CDR3 is 16 amino acids long. The germline V gene encodes CDR1 LGHNA and CDR2 YSLEER. In DNA form, the CDR3 reads TGCGCCAGCAGCCAAGATCGGGACAGCAGCACAGATACGCAGTATTTT. It yields the protein CASSQDRDSSTDTQYF.

This clonotype occurred a few times. J is TRBJ2-5 and V is TRBV20-1, with D maybe TRBD1 (6 bases). The V gene lost 2 bases and the J gene lost 5 bases, with 18 bases spanning the gap. The CDR3 extends over 15 amino acids. From germline, CDR1 is DFQATT and CDR2 SNEGSKA (reference sequence). CDR3 DNA sequence: TGCAGTGCTAGAATACAGGGTCCCCGGTGGGAGACCCAGTACTTC. This sequence encodes CSARIQGPRWETQYF.

This clonotype has only a few counts. V is TRBV3-1 and J is TRBJ1-1; D gene unclear. From germline, CDR1 is LGHDT and CDR2 YNNKEL (reference sequence). Trimming left V 0 bases short and J 10 bases short, with 15 bases between. The CDR3 has 14 amino acids. DNA of the CDR3: TGTGCCAGCAGCCAAGATATTTCGGTGACGGGAGCTTTCTTT. It yields the protein CASSQDISVTGAFF.

This clonotype was picked up a small number of times. The rearrangement links TRBV5-4 to TRBJ2-1, with D perhaps matching TRBD1 (6 bases). This CDR3 is built from 15 residues. Trimming took off 5 bases at V and 4 bases at J, with 16 bases between the two ends. Germline loops: CDR1 SGHNT, CDR2 YYREEE (reference sequence). DNA of the CDR3: TGTGCCAGCAGTTTTATACACGGACAGTACAATGAGCAGTTCTTC. It codes for CASSFIHGQYNEQFF.

A few counts support this clonotype. This sequence joins TRBV5-1 and TRBJ2-1; D is possibly TRBD2 (7 bases). This CDR3 spans 14 amino acids. Germline assignment: CDR1 SGHRS and CDR2 YFSETQ. With 0 bases removed from V and 10 bases from J, the gap between germline ends came to 14 bases. The CDR3 DNA reads as TGCGCCAGCAGCTTGGGGGGGGGCCTTAACGAGCAGTTCTTC. The encoded protein is CASSLGGGLNEQFF.